The source of this TCR beta chain is a study of monozygotic twins with inflammatory bowel disease. The V gene's germline CDR1 is DFQATT and CDR2 SNEGSKA (reference sequence). The length of the CDR3 is 18 residues. From its re-call of the 5' RACE reads, TCRdb lists each CDR3 protein once, without DNA. This table holds some 170,000 distinct CDR3 sequences. The clonotype comes from a human donor with ulcerative colitis or Crohn's disease, or a healthy co-twin of an affected twin (not recorded which). The gene calls are TRBV20-1 and TRBJ2-1; TCRdb's D call of TRBD2 is untestable without DNA. The sequenced sample was blood. The CDR3: CSARDFSRLAGGYNEQFF.